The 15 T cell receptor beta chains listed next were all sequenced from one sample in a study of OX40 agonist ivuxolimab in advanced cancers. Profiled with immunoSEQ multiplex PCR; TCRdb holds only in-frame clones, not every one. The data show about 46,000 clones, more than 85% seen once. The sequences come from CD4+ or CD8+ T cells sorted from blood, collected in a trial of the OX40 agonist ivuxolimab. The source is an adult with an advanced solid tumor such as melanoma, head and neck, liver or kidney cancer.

The CDR3 loop is CASSETLGGNQPQHF. In DNA, the CDR3 is TGTGCCAGCAGTGAGACCCTCGGGGGCAATCAGCCCCAGCATTTT. This rearrangement joins TRBV2 to TRBJ1-5; the D is unclear. This CDR3 has 15 residues. V was cut by 3 bases and J by 2 bases, with 11 bases left in between. Germline CDR1 reads SNHLY; CDR2 reads FYNNEI.

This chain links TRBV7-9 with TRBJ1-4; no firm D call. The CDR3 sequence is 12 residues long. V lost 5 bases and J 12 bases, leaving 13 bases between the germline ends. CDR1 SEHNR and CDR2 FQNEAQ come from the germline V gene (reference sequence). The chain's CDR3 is CASSLRPWELFF. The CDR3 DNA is TGTGCCAGCAGCCTAAGACCTTGGGAACTGTTTTTT.

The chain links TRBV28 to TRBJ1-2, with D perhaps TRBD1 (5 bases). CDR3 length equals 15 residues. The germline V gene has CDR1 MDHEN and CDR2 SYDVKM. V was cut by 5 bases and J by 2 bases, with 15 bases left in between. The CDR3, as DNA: TGTGCCAGCAGTATCGACCGGGACGGAAACTATGGCTACACCTTC. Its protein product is CASSIDRDGNYGYTF.

CDR3 amino acids: CASSFEGTEAFF. DNA for the CDR3: TGTGCCAGCAGCTTCGAGGGCACTGAAGCTTTCTTT. The chain is built from TRBV7-9 and TRBJ1-1, with D uncertain. CDR3 size: 12 residues. CDR1 SEHNR and CDR2 FQNEAQ come from the germline V gene (reference sequence). V lost 3 bases and J lost 4, with 6 bases in between.

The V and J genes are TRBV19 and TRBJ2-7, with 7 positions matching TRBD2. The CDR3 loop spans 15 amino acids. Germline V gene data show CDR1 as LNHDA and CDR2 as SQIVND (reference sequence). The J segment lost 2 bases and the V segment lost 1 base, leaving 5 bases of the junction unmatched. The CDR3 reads CASSIGAGPPYEQYF. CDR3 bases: TGTGCCAGTAGTATAGGAGCGGGACCCCCCTACGAGCAGTACTTC.

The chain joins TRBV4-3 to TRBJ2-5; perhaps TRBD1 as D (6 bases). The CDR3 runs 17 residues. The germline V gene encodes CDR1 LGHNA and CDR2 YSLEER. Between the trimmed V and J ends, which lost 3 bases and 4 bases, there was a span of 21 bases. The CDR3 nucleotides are TGCGCCAGCAGCCATAGCATAGGGGGAGAGGGCGCAGAGACCCAGTACTTC. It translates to CASSHSIGGEGAETQYF.

Here the CDR3 reads CSVLQTTNYGYTF. In DNA form, the CDR3 reads TGCAGCGTCCTACAGACGACTAACTATGGCTACACCTTC. V usage is TRBV29-1 and J usage is TRBJ1-2; D call uncertain. The CDR3 runs to 13 residues. The ends were cut back, 6 bases at V and 0 bases at J, with 11 bases in the middle. Germline CDR1 is SQVTM and CDR2 is ANQGSEA.

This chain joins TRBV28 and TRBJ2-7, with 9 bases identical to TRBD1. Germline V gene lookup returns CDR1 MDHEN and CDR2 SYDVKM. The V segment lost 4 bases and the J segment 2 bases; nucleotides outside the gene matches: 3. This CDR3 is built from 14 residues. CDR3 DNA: TGTGCCAGCAGTTACGGGACAGGGACCTACGAGCAGTACGTC. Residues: CASSYGTGTYEQYV.

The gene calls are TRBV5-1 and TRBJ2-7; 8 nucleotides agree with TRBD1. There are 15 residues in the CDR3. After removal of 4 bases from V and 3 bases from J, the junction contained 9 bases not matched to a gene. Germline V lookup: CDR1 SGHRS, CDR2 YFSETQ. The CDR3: CASSPDRATLYEQYF. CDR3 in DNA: TGCGCCAGCAGCCCGGACAGGGCGACCCTCTACGAGCAGTACTTC.

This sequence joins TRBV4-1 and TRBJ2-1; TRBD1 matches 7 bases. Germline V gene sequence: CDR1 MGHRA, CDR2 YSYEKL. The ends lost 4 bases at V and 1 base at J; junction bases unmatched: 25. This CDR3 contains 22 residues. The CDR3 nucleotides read TGCGCCAGCAGCCCTGTGACAGGGTTCATTTTTGGGCAGAAGGGGTCCTACAATGAGCAGTTCTTC. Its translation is CASSPVTGFIFGQKGSYNEQFF.

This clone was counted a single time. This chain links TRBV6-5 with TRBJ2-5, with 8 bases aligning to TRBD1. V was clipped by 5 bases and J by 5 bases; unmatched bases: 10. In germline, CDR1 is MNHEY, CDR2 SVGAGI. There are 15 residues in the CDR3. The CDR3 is CASSPPWTGTETQYF. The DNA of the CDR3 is TGTGCCAGCAGTCCCCCTTGGACAGGGACGGAGACCCAGTACTTC.

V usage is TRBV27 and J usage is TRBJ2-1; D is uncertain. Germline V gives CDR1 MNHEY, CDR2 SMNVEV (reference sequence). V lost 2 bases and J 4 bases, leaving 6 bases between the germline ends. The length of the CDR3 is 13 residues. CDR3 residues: CASSLGGYNEQFF. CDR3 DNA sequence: TGTGCCAGCAGTTTAGGTGGGTACAATGAGCAGTTCTTC.

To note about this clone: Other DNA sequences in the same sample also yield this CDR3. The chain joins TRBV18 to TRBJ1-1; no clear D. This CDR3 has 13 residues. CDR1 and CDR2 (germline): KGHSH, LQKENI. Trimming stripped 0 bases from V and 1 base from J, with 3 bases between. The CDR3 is CASSPPGNTEAFF. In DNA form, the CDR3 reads TGTGCCAGCTCACCACCGGGGAACACTGAAGCTTTCTTT. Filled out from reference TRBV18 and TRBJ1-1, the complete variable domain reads NAGVMQNPRHLVRRRGQEARLRCSPMKGHSHVYWYRQLPEEGLKFMVYLQKENIIDESGMPKERFSAEFPKEGPSILRIQQVVRGDSAAYFCASSPPGNTEAFFGQGTRLTVV.

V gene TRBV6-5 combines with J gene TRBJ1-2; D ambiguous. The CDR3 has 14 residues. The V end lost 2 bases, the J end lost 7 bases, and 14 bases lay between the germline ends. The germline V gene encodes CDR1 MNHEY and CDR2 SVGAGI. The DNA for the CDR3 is TGTGCCAGCAGTTACGTGGGTGGGTTGGGTGGCTACACCTTC. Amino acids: CASSYVGGLGGYTF.

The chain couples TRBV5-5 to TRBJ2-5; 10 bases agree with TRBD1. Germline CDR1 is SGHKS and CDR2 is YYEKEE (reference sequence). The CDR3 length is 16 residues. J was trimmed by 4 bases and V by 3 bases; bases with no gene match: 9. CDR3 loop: CASSYGQGVRGETQYF. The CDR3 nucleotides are TGTGCCAGCAGCTACGGACAGGGGGTGAGGGGAGAGACCCAGTACTTC.